One and the same sample provided the 10 T cell receptor beta chains below, sequenced in a study of vaccination and CD4 T cells after COVID-19. These receptors have no known antigen. With the Oncomine TCR Beta short-read assay, DNA from cultured CD4+ T cells was sequenced. TCRdb itself ran the PCR reads through MiXCR, one entry per CDR3 protein. The sample yields approximately 19,000 distinct CDR3 sequences, approximately 60% seen once. The treatment denotes: approximately 9-day PBMC culture with coronavirus spike peptide pools or control peptides (ViraFEST assay). Sequenced material: CD4+ T cells from blood, cultured in vitro. The receptors here all came from a human donor who had recovered from COVID-19.

This chain links TRBV7-2 with TRBJ2-1; D ambiguous. V lost 1 base to trimming and J lost 10 bases, with 11 bases between them. Germline V gene lookup returns CDR1 SGHTA and CDR2 FQGNSA. The CDR3 has 13 amino acids. CDR3 protein: CASSLDPQHEQFF. The CDR3 bases are TGTGCCAGCAGCTTAGACCCGCAGCACGAGCAGTTCTTC.

This chain joins TRBV7-2 and TRBJ1-3; D gene ambiguous. Trimming took off 2 bases at V and 0 bases at J, with 14 bases between the two ends. Per germline, CDR1 SGHTA and CDR2 FQGNSA. CDR3 length equals 17 residues. This chain's CDR3 is CASSLNPLATSGNTIYF. The CDR3 bases are TGTGCCAGCAGCTTAAACCCCCTGGCAACCTCTGGAAACACCATATATTTT.

This chain uses TRBV7-2 with TRBJ1-3; D remains ambiguous. This CDR3 comprises 14 residues. In germline, CDR1 is SGHTA, CDR2 FQGNSA. The V gene lost 2 bases and the J gene lost 1 base, with 6 bases spanning the gap. CDR3 sequence reads: CASSLYGSGNTIYF. CDR3 nucleotide sequence: TGTGCCAGCAGCTTATATGGGTCTGGAAACACCATATATTTT.

This clonotype was found once. The chain uses TRBV7-9 and TRBJ2-1; D not resolved. The CDR3 sequence is 13 residues long. Germline assignment: CDR1 SEHNR and CDR2 FQNEAQ (reference sequence). With 4 bases removed from V and 8 bases from J, the gap between germline ends came to 12 bases. This CDR3 reads CASSSRTVDEQFF. The CDR3 nucleotides read TGTGCCAGCAGCTCGCGAACGGTCGATGAGCAGTTCTTC.

The chain joins TRBV6-2 or TRBV6-3 to TRBJ2-7; TRBD1 is a possible D gene (5 bases). V gave up 6 bases and J gave up 0 bases, with 9 bases separating them. The germline V gene has CDR1 MNHEY and CDR2 SVGEGT. This CDR3 spans 13 amino acids. The CDR3 sequence: CASRPTVSYEQYF. For the CDR3, the DNA is TGTGCCAGCAGACCGACAGTCTCCTACGAGCAGTACTTC.

The chain links TRBV6-2 or TRBV6-3 to TRBJ1-2, with D uncertain. The CDR3 length is 12 residues. Germline V CDR1 and CDR2: MNHEY, SVGEGT. Trimming stripped 1 base from V and 1 base from J, with 1 base between. CDR3 in amino acids: CASSYFNYGYTF. Written as DNA, the CDR3 is TGTGCCAGCAGTTACTTTAACTATGGCTACACCTTC.

This clonotype has just a few counts. The chain uses TRBV27 and TRBJ2-1, with D perhaps TRBD2 (6 bases). This CDR3 comprises 14 residues. Germline CDR1 reads MNHEY; CDR2 reads SMNVEV (reference sequence). V gave up 4 bases and J gave up 7 bases, with 14 bases separating them. In DNA, the CDR3 is TGTGCCAGCAGTTCCCGAGGAGGGCCAAATGAGCAGTTCTTC. It yields the protein CASSSRGGPNEQFF.

The chain combines TRBV24-1 with TRBJ2-1, with D perhaps assigned TRBD1 or TRBD2 (6 bases each). The CDR3 spans 15 residues. Germline CDR1 KGHDR, CDR2 SFDVKD. Trimming took 4 bases from V and 2 from J, leaving 11 bases between them. CDR3 nucleotide sequence: TGTGCCACCAGTGAAAGGGGGGCCCCCTACAATGAGCAGTTCTTC. This encodes CATSERGAPYNEQFF.

This sequence joins TRBV2 and TRBJ1-5; 7 bases map to TRBD1. Germline lookup yields CDR1 SNHLY and CDR2 FYNNEI. V was pared by 7 bases and J by 4 bases, with 7 bases of the junction left unmatched. The length of the CDR3 is 14 residues. In nucleotides, the CDR3 is TGTGCCAGCAAGGGACAGCTTTTTAATCAGCCCCAGCATTTT. Translation gives CASKGQLFNQPQHF.

The gene calls are TRBV20-1 and TRBJ1-1; D is possibly TRBD1 (6 bases). The V gene's germline CDR1 is DFQATT and CDR2 SNEGSKA (reference sequence). The CDR3 loop spans 12 amino acids. Trimming took off 5 bases at V and 1 base at J, with 8 bases between the two ends. DNA for the CDR3: TGCAGTGCTCTACAGGGGAACACTGAAGCTTTCTTT. It codes for CSALQGNTEAFF.